The 19 T cell receptor beta chains below come from one sample, sequenced in a study of blood T cell repertoires in COVID-19. Assay: immunoSEQ multiplex PCR; the TCRdb copy retains only in-frame clones and omits some. The table has under 70,000 clones, roughly 75% seen once; the top ten hold 9% to 10%. The sequencing input was peripheral blood. Receptors originate from a human donor in a cohort sampled during active COVID-19.

The J gene is TRBJ2-7, the V gene TRBV30; D is possibly TRBD2 (5 bases). The CDR3 is 12 residues long. Germline V gene lookup returns CDR1 GTSNPN and CDR2 SVGIG (reference sequence). The chain's CDR3 is CAGSAESYEQYF. CDR3 bases: TGTGCGGGGAGTGCGGAGTCCTACGAGCAGTACTTC.

The chain couples TRBV7-9 to TRBJ2-5, with a tentative D call TRBD2 (5 bases). CDR1 is SEHNR and CDR2 is FQNEAQ in the germline V gene (reference sequence). Trimming left V 2 bases short and J 4 bases short, with 26 bases between. CDR3 length equals 19 residues. CDR3 sequence (DNA): TGTGCCAGCAGCTTAATAACGGGGTCGCTTAGAGGGAGACCAGAGACCCAGTACTTC. This codes for CASSLITGSLRGRPETQYF.

This clone was picked up one time. Distinct nucleotide sequences in the sample also encode this CDR3. The chain employs TRBV4-3 and TRBJ1-2, with unresolved D. The germline V gene has CDR1 LGHNA and CDR2 YSLEER. V shed 0 bases and J shed 0 bases, with 14 bases lying between them. The CDR3 spans 17 residues. The CDR3 region has the DNA TGCGCCAGCAGCCAAGAAAGGAGAGGGTCCTCTAACTATGGCTACACCTTC. Protein: CASSQERRGSSNYGYTF.

V and J are TRBV27 and TRBJ1-5, with 8 bases aligning to TRBD1. The CDR3 spans 16 residues. CDR1 and CDR2 (germline): MNHEY, SMNVEV (reference sequence). With 6 bases clipped from V and 2 bases from J, the junction kept 9 bases outside the gene matches. CDR3 sequence: CASRVTGAKGNQPQHF. In DNA, the CDR3 is TGTGCCAGCAGGGTGACAGGGGCCAAGGGCAATCAGCCCCAGCATTTT.

V gene TRBV5-1 combines with J gene TRBJ1-4, with D maybe TRBD1 (5 bases). The germline V gene encodes CDR1 SGHRS and CDR2 YFSETQ. The CDR3 is 15 amino acids. The V end was cut by 4 bases, the J end by 0 bases, with 10 bases between. CDR3 residues: CASSPSGATNEKLFF. The CDR3 nucleotides read TGCGCCAGCAGCCCTTCGGGGGCAACTAATGAAAAACTGTTTTTT.

V usage is TRBV6-6 and J usage is TRBJ2-4; 8 bases match TRBD1. The V gene end was trimmed by 6 bases and the J gene end by 6 bases; junction bases not matched to a gene: 4. Germline CDR1 reads MNHNY; CDR2 reads SVGAGI (reference sequence). This CDR3 has 13 amino acids. The CDR3 DNA sequence: TGTGCCAGCAGCTGGACAGGGTTAAACATTCAGTACTTC. Translation: CASSWTGLNIQYF.

This clone turned up a few times. The rearrangement links TRBV20-1 to TRBJ1-2; D remains unclear. The germline V gene has CDR1 DFQATT and CDR2 SNEGSKA (reference sequence). Trimming shortened V by 3 bases and J by 4 bases, and 6 bases separated the two germline ends. This CDR3 has 11 residues. This CDR3 reads CSARGSYGYTF. As DNA, the CDR3 is TGCAGTGCTAGGGGGAGCTATGGCTACACCTTC.

A few counts support this clone. The V and J genes are TRBV19 and TRBJ1-2; TRBD1 agrees at 12 bases. Germline values: CDR1 LNHDA, CDR2 SQIVND (reference sequence). The J segment lost 6 bases and the V segment lost 9 bases, leaving 8 bases of the junction unmatched. The CDR3 contains 14 residues. CDR3 loop: CASTRDRGHDGYTF. The CDR3 DNA is TGTGCCAGCACGCGGGACAGGGGGCACGATGGCTACACCTTC.

The chain has TRBV7-9 and TRBJ1-6; D is perhaps TRBD1 (5 bases). V dropped 4 bases and J dropped 9 bases, with 10 bases sitting between them. The germline V gene has CDR1 SEHNR and CDR2 FQNEAQ (reference sequence). The CDR3 consists of 13 residues. The CDR3 loop reads CASSWGQGSPLHF. CDR3 DNA: TGTGCCAGCAGCTGGGGTCAGGGTTCACCCCTCCACTTT.

This clone occurred once. The V and J genes are TRBV5-6 and TRBJ2-7; D possibly corresponds to TRBD2 (5 bases). The V gene lost 0 bases and the J gene lost 7 bases, with 14 bases spanning the gap. CDR1 is SGHDT and CDR2 is YYEEEE in the germline V gene. There are 14 residues in the CDR3. In nucleotides, the CDR3 is TGTGCCAGCAGCTTGGGAGGGCGGTTGGGAGAGCAGTACTTC. Protein product: CASSLGGRLGEQYF.

The V call is TRBV19, the J call TRBJ2-7; 9 bases are shared with TRBD2. V shed 6 bases, J shed 7 bases, and the junction held 10 bases outside the gene matches. Looked up from germline, CDR1 is LNHDA and CDR2 is SQIVND (reference sequence). This CDR3 is built from 14 residues. The CDR3 spells CASSTSGPPREQYF. CDR3 bases: TGTGCCAGTAGCACTAGCGGGCCGCCTCGGGAGCAGTACTTC.

The rearrangement joins TRBV28 to TRBJ2-7, with 7 bases fitting TRBD2. Germline V gene lookup returns CDR1 MDHEN and CDR2 SYDVKM. V trimming: 3 bases; J trimming: 2 bases; junction bases outside the gene matches: 7. The CDR3 has 15 amino acids. The CDR3 loop reads CASSLGSGLTYEQYF. CDR3 nucleotides: TGTGCCAGCAGTTTGGGTAGCGGGTTAACCTACGAGCAGTACTTC.

The chain recombines TRBV2 with TRBJ2-7; 13 nucleotides match TRBD2. CDR3 length equals 14 residues. Per the germline V gene, CDR1 is SNHLY and CDR2 is FYNNEI. V lost 7 bases and J lost 6; bases outside the gene matches: 6. The CDR3 region has the DNA TGTGCCAGCAAGCCGGGACTAGCGGGATCCGAGCAGTACTTC. Amino acids: CASKPGLAGSEQYF.

This chain links TRBV28 with TRBJ1-5; D unresolved. V lost 2 bases and J lost 2, with 13 bases in between. Germline values: CDR1 MDHEN, CDR2 SYDVKM. The CDR3 is 16 amino acids. CDR3 bases: TGTGCCAGCAGTTTAGCGCGGTCCGGTGGCAATCAGCCCCAGCATTTT. Its protein is CASSLARSGGNQPQHF.

The J gene is TRBJ2-7, the V gene TRBV2; D gene uncertain. Germline V gene data show CDR1 as SNHLY and CDR2 as FYNNEI. Trimming took 2 bases from V and 6 from J, leaving 8 bases between them. This CDR3 is built from 12 residues. This chain's CDR3 is CASSERHFEQYF. CDR3 DNA sequence: TGTGCCAGCAGTGAAAGACACTTCGAGCAGTACTTC.

This clone was counted only a few times. This chain links TRBV7-2 with TRBJ2-7, with unresolved D. Trimming left V 5 bases short and J 1 base short, with 9 bases between. Germline V lookup: CDR1 SGHTA, CDR2 FQGNSA. The CDR3 contains 13 residues. The CDR3 loop reads CASSPSRSYEQYF. Written as DNA, the CDR3 is TGTGCCAGCAGCCCATCGCGGTCCTACGAGCAGTACTTC.

The chain employs TRBV6-2 or TRBV6-3 and TRBJ1-2; 7 bases are shared with TRBD1. V lost 2 bases and J lost 2; bases outside the gene matches: 5. The CDR3 spans 15 residues. Germline V gives CDR1 MNHEY, CDR2 SVGEGT. The CDR3 region is CASSYEGQINYGYTF. CDR3 DNA sequence: TGTGCCAGCAGTTACGAGGGACAGATAAACTATGGCTACACCTTC.

This chain's CDR3 is CASSLADRGISYEQYF. The CDR3 nucleotides read TGTGCCAGCAGCTTAGCGGACAGGGGTATCTCCTACGAGCAGTACTTC. V usage is TRBV11-1 and J usage is TRBJ2-7, with 9 bases identical to TRBD1. V lost 0 bases to trimming and J lost 0 bases; unmatched junction nucleotides: 3. This CDR3 contains 16 residues. Germline loops: CDR1 SGHAT, CDR2 FQDESV (reference sequence).

The V call is TRBV14, the J call TRBJ2-7; 9 bases match TRBD2. Per germline, CDR1 SGHDN and CDR2 FVKESK. Trimming at V came to 4 bases and at J to 2 bases, leaving 3 bases not matched to a gene. The CDR3 covers 14 residues. The CDR3 coding sequence is TGTGCCAGCAGCCGAGCGGGAGGTACCTACGAGCAGTACTTC. Its translation is CASSRAGGTYEQYF. Variable domain in full (rest from reference TRBV14 and TRBJ2-7): EAGVTQFPSHSVIEKGQTVTLRCDPISGHDNLYWYRRVMGKEIKFLLHFVKESKQDESGMPNNRFLAERTGGTYSTLKVQPAELEDSGVYFCASSRAGGTYEQYFGPGTRLTVT.